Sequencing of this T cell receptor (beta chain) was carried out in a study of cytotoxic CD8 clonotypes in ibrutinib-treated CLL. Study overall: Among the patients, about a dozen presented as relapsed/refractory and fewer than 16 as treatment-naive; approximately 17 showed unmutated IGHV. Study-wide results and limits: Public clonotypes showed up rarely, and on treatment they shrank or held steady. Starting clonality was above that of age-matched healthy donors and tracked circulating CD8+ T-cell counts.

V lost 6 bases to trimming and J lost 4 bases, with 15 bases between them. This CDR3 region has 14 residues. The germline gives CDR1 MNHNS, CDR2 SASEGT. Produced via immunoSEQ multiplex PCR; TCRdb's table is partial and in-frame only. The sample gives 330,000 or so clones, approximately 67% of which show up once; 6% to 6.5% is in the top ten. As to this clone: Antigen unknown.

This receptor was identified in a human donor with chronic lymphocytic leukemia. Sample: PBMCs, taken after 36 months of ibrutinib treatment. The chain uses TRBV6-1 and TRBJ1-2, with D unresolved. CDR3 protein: CASRRAAPLYGYTF. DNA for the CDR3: TGTGCCAGCAGGCGCGCGGCCCCACTCTATGGCTACACCTTC.